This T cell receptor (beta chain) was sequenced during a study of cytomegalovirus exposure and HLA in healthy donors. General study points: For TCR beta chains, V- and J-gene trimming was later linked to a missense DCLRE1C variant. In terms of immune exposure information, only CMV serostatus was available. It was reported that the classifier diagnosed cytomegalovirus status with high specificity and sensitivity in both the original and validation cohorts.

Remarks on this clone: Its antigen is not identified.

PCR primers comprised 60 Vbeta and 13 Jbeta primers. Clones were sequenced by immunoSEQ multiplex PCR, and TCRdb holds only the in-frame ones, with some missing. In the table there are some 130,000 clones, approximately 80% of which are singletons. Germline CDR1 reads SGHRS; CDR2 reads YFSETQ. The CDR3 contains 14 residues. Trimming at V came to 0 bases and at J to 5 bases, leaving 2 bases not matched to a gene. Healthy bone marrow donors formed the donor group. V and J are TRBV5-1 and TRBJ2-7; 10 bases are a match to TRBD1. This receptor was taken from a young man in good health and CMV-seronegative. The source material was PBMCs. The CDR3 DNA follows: TGCGCCAGCAGCTTGGGGGACAGGGGTGACGAGCAGTACTTC. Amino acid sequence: CASSLGDRGDEQYF. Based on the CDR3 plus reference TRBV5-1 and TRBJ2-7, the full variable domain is KAGVTQTPRYLIKTRGQQVTLSCSPISGHRSVSWYQQTPGQGLQFLFEYFSETQRNKGNFPGRFSGRQFSNSRSEMNVSTLELGDSALYLCASSLGDRGDEQYFGPGTRLTVT.